Sequencing of this T cell receptor (beta chain) was carried out in a study of blood T cell repertoires in COVID-19. Study information: Samples taken during acute and convalescent COVID-19 were collected in the United States, Italy and Spain. The analysed material was cDNA or gDNA that came from T cells, B-cell-depleted T cells, or PBMCs.

The Seattle patients joined while their infection was active and were tracked longitudinally afterward. Trimming removed 1 base from V and 6 bases from J, with 9 bases in between. The CDR3 is 13 amino acids. Germline CDR1 SGHDT, CDR2 YYEEEE. As processed by the authors: For nucleated cells, counts were estimated from reference gene primer amplification. TCRdb's copy holds only in-frame clones and misses some; the assay was immunoSEQ multiplex PCR. The DNA was the basis for D and trimming; V, J and clone size are from that table. Of over 150,000 clones listed, around 83% are singletons. This clonotype was obtained from a woman in her sixties with COVID-19, enrolled during active disease. The sample comprised peripheral blood. The gene calls are TRBV5-6 and TRBJ2-3, with D unclear. CDR3 amino acids: CASSLSRVDTQYF. The CDR3 coding sequence is TGTGCCAGCAGCTTGTCCCGTGTCGATACGCAGTATTTT.